A selection of T cell receptor beta chains follows, all from one sample in a study of T cells in Graves' hyperthyroidism and ophthalmopathy. Via MiXCR, TCRdb re-called the multiplex PCR reads, giving one row per CDR3 protein. The table includes roughly 400,000 distinct CDR3 sequences, just under 25% detected once. Sequencing was performed on blood. These receptor sequences come from a middle-aged man with Graves' hyperthyroidism. Both conserved end residues are part of each CDR3. The D gene is left open where the match is weak. Clone size, where shown, is once, few, many, or a class for clones that have expanded.

J,V,length,size,D,DNA,CDR3
TRBJ2-2,TRBV7-3,15,-,TRBD1,TGTGCCAGCTCGGTCCAGGGGGCTTCCACCGGGGAGCTGTTTTTT,CASSVQGASTGELFF
TRBJ1-1,TRBV19,11,-,-,TGTGCCAGTAAAGCCGGGGTCTCGGCTTTCTTT,CASKAGVSAFF
TRBJ2-3,TRBV20-1,15,few,-,TGCAGTGCCTCAGGGGGGCTTAGGTTCAGAGATACGCAGTATTTT,CSASGGLRFRDTQYF
TRBJ2-3,TRBV10-3,13,-,-,TGTGCCATCACGGCGCAAAGTACAGATACGCAGTATTTT,CAITAQSTDTQYF
TRBJ1-4,TRBV7-9,14,once,-,TGTGCCAGCAGCCCGCGGAGGGGCGATGAAAAACTGTTTTTT,CASSPRRGDEKLFF
TRBJ2-5,TRBV6-5,15,-,-,TGTGCCAGCAGTTTGACGTCAGGGTTTCAAGAGACCCAGTACTTC,CASSLTSGFQETQYF
TRBJ2-1,TRBV7-9,16,-,TRBD2,TGTGCCAGCAGCTCCCGCATAGCGGGCACCTACAATGAGCAGTTCTTC,CASSSRIAGTYNEQFF
TRBJ1-1,TRBV20-1,13,-,TRBD1,TGCAGTGCTAATACAAGACAGGGGGCGCGAGCTTTCTTT,CSANTRQGARAFF
TRBJ1-3,TRBV7-3,16,-,-,TGTGCCAGCAGCTTCTCGGGACCCAACTCTGGAAACACCATATATTTT,CASSFSGPNSGNTIYF
TRBJ1-5,TRBV4-1,17,once,-,TGCGCCAGCAGCATTGAAGTGAGGGCCTTAAGCAATCAGCCCCAGCATTTT,CASSIEVRALSNQPQHF
TRBJ2-7,TRBV28,13,many,-,TGTGCCAGCAGTTTTGACCGAAGATACGAGCAGTACTTC,CASSFDRRYEQYF